This T cell receptor beta chain was identified in a study of control samples from healthy donors and cancer patients (dated by TCRdb to 2018 to 2020). As for this clone: The antigen this receptor binds is unknown. Within one base of it there is no much larger clone, and no base qualities were kept.

The library was prepared using the immunoSEQ multiplex PCR assay. Here the immuneACCESS table is served through TCRdb, limited to in-frame sequences with V and J called. Missing clones are a known gap in these copies; in checked studies unresolved V genes cover under half, and the rest lacks a known reason. This sample has about 250,000 clones in its table, and almost 85% of those were observed once. About an eighth of the sample belongs to the ten largest clones. Sequencing used PBMCs. The source is a woman aged 55 to 70 with lung cancer.

DNA sequence: TGTGCCAGCAGCCATGACAGGGGAGCCTATTACAATGAGCAGTTCTTC. Its protein product is CASSHDRGAYYNEQFF. The V and J segments used are TRBV3-1 (or the pseudogene TRBV3-2) and TRBJ2-1, with 8 bases in between that match TRBD1. Clipping removes 3 bases from V and 4 bases from J, with 8 as the unmatched junction base count. Inclusive of the bounding cysteine and phenylalanine, the CDR3 is 16 residues long. Solely the CDR3 DNA is kept, with 48 bases framed from the first base. Based on the germline V gene (reference sequence), the CDR1 and CDR2 sequences are LGHDT and YNNKEL.